A single sample is the source of the 14 T cell receptor beta chains below, sequenced in a study of cytomegalovirus exposure and HLA in healthy donors. Here immunoSEQ multiplex PCR was the method, and the copy in TCRdb shows in-frame clones only, minus some. The sample has some 330,000 clones, roughly 89% seen once. The sample was PBMCs. The source of these receptors is a woman younger than 35 in good health and CMV-seronegative.

The gene calls are TRBV2 and TRBJ2-1; 7 bases align to TRBD2. V trimming: 1 base; J trimming: 4 bases; junction bases outside the gene matches: 4. This CDR3 contains 15 residues. Germline values: CDR1 SNHLY, CDR2 FYNNEI. CDR3 nucleotide sequence: TGTGCCAGCAGTGAAGGGGGGACTACATACAATGAGCAGTTCTTC. This translates into CASSEGGTTYNEQFF. Complete variable domain (other parts from reference TRBV2 and TRBJ2-1): EPEVTQTPSHQVTQMGQEVILRCVPISNHLYFYWYRQILGQKVEFLVSFYNNEISEKSEIFDDQFSVERPDGSNFTLKIRSTKLEDSAMYFCASSEGGTTYNEQFFGPGTRLTVL.

The chain recombines TRBV27 with TRBJ2-4, with D possibly TRBD1 on 5 matching bases. Germline V lookup: CDR1 MNHEY, CDR2 SMNVEV (reference sequence). Trimming shortened V by 2 bases and J by 1 base, and 12 bases separated the two germline ends. The CDR3 contains 16 residues. CDR3 sequence: CASSLRQYLAKNIQYF. CDR3 DNA sequence: TGTGCCAGCAGTTTAAGACAGTACTTGGCCAAAAACATTCAGTACTTC.

The V gene is TRBV5-1, the J gene TRBJ2-1; TRBD2 matches at 9 bases. The CDR3 runs to 13 residues. The V segment lost 2 bases and the J segment 8 bases; nucleotides outside the gene matches: 2. Germline V CDR1 and CDR2: SGHRS, YFSETQ. For the CDR3, the DNA is TGCGCCAGCAGCTTCGGGACTAGCTATGAGCAGTTCTTC. Protein: CASSFGTSYEQFF.

This chain connects TRBV4-3 to TRBJ1-1; D gene ambiguous. CDR1 and CDR2 (germline): LGHNA, YSLEER. This CDR3 has 14 residues. Trimming took 1 base from V and 6 from J, leaving 12 bases between them. The CDR3 DNA reads TGCGCCAGCAGCCAAGCGGGTGGTATGGCTGAAGCTTTCTTT. It codes for CASSQAGGMAEAFF.

V is TRBV5-1 and J is TRBJ1-1; D unresolved. CDR3 length equals 14 residues. Trimming shortened V by 7 bases and J by 0 bases, and 13 bases separated the two germline ends. Per germline, CDR1 SGHRS and CDR2 YFSETQ. The CDR3 is CASRSASLNTEAFF. The DNA of the CDR3 is TGCGCCAGCCGGTCCGCTAGCCTGAACACTGAAGCTTTCTTT.

The chain is built from TRBV18 and TRBJ2-7; 10 nucleotides align to TRBD2. Germline trimming cut 4 bases from V and 5 bases from J; bases unmatched to any gene: 8. CDR1 is KGHSH, CDR2 LQKENI, per germline. The CDR3 length is 15 residues. The CDR3 DNA sequence: TGTGCCAGCTCACGGCCGGGACTAGCGTCCCACGAGCAGTACTTC. Its translation: CASSRPGLASHEQYF.

This clone has a single count. The J gene is TRBJ2-7, the V gene TRBV9; 8 bases agree with TRBD2. With 7 bases clipped from V and 7 bases from J, the junction kept 13 bases outside the gene matches. CDR1 and CDR2 (germline): SGDLS, YYNGEE. This CDR3 has 14 residues. The CDR3 DNA is TGTGCCAGCGCGGGGGGATTACAGGACGGGGAGCAGTACTTC. Amino acid sequence: CASAGGLQDGEQYF.

The chain couples TRBV27 to TRBJ2-1, with 10 positions matching TRBD2. Germline V gives CDR1 MNHEY, CDR2 SMNVEV (reference sequence). With V trimmed by 8 bases and J by 9 bases, 13 bases remained unmatched. This CDR3 is built from 15 residues. The CDR3: CASEPLASGRGEQFF. The DNA of the CDR3 is TGTGCCAGCGAACCTCTGGCTAGCGGGAGAGGTGAGCAGTTCTTC.

The gene calls are TRBV5-1 and TRBJ2-2; the match to TRBD1 covers 8 bases. The CDR3 sequence is 15 residues long. The junction had 3 bases not matched to a gene; V was cut back by 1 base and J by 4 bases. Germline loops: CDR1 SGHRS, CDR2 YFSETQ. The CDR3 DNA reads TGCGCCAGCAGCTTGTCACAGGGGGTCACCGGGGAGCTGTTTTTT. It codes for CASSLSQGVTGELFF.

This clone was counted a single time. The chain has TRBV6-1 and TRBJ1-3; D is perhaps TRBD1 (6 bases). Trimming removed 7 bases from V and 3 bases from J, with 13 bases in between. Looked up from germline, CDR1 is MNHNS and CDR2 is SASEGT. The CDR3 covers 14 residues. The CDR3 reads CASTLTGFGNTIYF. As DNA, the CDR3 is TGTGCCAGCACCTTAACAGGGTTTGGAAACACCATATATTTT.

The chain carries TRBV5-6 and TRBJ2-5, with 9 bases that match TRBD1. CDR3 size: 14 residues. CDR1 SGHDT and CDR2 YYEEEE come from the germline V gene. With V trimmed by 4 bases and J by 1 base, 2 bases remained unmatched. In DNA, the CDR3 is TGTGCCAGCAGCCCGGGACAGGGCCAAGAGACCCAGTACTTC. It codes for CASSPGQGQETQYF.

The chain employs TRBV4-3 and TRBJ1-1; D is perhaps TRBD1 (6 bases). V was pared by 0 bases and J by 4 bases, with 12 bases between. This CDR3 is 15 amino acids long. The V gene's germline CDR1 is LGHNA and CDR2 YSLEER. The CDR3 region is CASSQDINRATEAFF. For the CDR3, the DNA is TGCGCCAGCAGCCAAGACATCAACAGGGCCACTGAAGCTTTCTTT.

This clone was recorded many times. The rearrangement links TRBV7-9 to TRBJ1-1; perhaps TRBD1 as D (5 bases). Germline CDR1 and CDR2: SEHNR and FQNEAQ (reference sequence). The CDR3 length is 11 residues. Trimming removed 2 bases at V and 10 bases at J, with 8 bases between. CDR3 loop: CASSLFTGAFF. CDR3 in DNA: TGTGCCAGCAGCTTATTTACAGGAGCTTTCTTT. Together with reference TRBV7-9 and TRBJ1-1, the CDR3 gives the full variable domain: DTGVSQNPRHKITKRGQNVTFRCDPISEHNRLYWYRQTLGQGPEFLTYFQNEAQLEKSRLLSDRFSAERPKGSFSTLEIQRTEQGDSAMYLCASSLFTGAFFGQGTRLTVV.

V is TRBV13 and J is TRBJ2-7, with 8 bases fitting TRBD2. Trimming cost V 5 bases and J 5 bases; bases outside gene matches: 11. Looked up from germline, CDR1 is PRHDT and CDR2 is FYEKMQ (reference sequence). The CDR3 totals 15 residues. The CDR3 bases are TGTGCCAGCAGCATAGACAGCGGGAGTCTCCACGAGCAGTACTTC. It encodes CASSIDSGSLHEQYF.